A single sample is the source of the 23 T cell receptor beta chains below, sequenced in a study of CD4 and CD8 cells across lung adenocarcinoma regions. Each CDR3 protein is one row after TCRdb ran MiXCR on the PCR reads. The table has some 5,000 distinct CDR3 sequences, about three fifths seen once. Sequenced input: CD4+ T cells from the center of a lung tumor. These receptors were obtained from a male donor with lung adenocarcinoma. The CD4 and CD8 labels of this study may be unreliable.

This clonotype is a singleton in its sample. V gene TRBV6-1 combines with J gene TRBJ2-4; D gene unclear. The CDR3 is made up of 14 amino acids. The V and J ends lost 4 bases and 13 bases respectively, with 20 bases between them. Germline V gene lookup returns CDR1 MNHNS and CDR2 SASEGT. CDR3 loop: CASSAQAGPNTQYF. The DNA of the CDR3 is TGTGCCAGCAGTGCTCAGGCAGGCCCAAATACGCAGTACTTC.

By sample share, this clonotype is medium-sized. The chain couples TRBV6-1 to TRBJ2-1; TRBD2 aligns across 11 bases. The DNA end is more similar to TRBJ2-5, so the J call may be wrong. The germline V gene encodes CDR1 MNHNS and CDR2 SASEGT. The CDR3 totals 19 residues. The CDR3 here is CASSEEVAGGPSTGETQYF. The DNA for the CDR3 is TGTGCCAGCAGTGAAGAGGTAGCGGGAGGGCCCTCGACGGGAGAGACCCAGTACTTC.

CDR3 sequence: CASSSQGAHGGNIQYF. The CDR3 nucleotides are TGTGCCAGCAGCTCTCAGGGGGCGCATGGGGGAAACATTCAGTACTTC. V is TRBV7-2 and J is TRBJ2-4; TRBD1 agrees at 8 bases. CDR1 is SGHTA and CDR2 is FQGNSA in the germline V gene. J was trimmed by 6 bases and V by 4 bases; bases with no gene match: 11. The CDR3 is 16 residues long.

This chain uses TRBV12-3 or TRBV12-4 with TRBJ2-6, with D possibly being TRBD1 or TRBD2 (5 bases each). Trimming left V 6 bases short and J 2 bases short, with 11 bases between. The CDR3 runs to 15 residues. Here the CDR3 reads CASSLRGTGANVLTF. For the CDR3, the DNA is TGTGCCAGCAGCCTGAGGGGCACTGGGGCCAACGTCCTGACTTTC.

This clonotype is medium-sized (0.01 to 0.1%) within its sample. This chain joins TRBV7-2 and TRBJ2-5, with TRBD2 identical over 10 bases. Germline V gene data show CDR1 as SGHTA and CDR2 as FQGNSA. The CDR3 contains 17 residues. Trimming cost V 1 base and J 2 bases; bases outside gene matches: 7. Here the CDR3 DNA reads TGTGCCAGCAGCTTAGTCGCGACTAGCGGGCGGCAAGAGACCCAGTACTTC. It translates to CASSLVATSGRQETQYF.

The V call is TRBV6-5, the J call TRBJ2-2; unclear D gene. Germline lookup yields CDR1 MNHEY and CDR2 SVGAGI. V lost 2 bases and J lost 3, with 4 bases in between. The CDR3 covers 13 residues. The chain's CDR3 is CASSYADTGELFF. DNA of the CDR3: TGTGCCAGCAGTTACGCCGACACCGGGGAGCTGTTTTTT.

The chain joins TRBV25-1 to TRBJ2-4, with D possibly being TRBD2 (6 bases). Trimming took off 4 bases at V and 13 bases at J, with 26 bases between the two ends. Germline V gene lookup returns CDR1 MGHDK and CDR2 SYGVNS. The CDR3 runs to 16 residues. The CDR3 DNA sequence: TGTGCCAGCAGTGCGGCGGGGCTGGGAGCCAGAGACACGCAGTACTTC. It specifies CASSAAGLGARDTQYF.

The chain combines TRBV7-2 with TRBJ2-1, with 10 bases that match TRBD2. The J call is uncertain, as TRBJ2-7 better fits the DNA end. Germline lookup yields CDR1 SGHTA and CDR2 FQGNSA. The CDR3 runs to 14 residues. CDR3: CASSLGLAKNEQYF. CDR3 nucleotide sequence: TGTGCCAGCAGCTTGGGACTAGCGAAGAACGAGCAGTACTTC.

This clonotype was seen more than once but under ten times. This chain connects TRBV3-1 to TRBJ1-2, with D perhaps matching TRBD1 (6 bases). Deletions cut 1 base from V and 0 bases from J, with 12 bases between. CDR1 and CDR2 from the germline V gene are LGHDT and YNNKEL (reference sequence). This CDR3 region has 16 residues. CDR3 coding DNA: TGTGCCAGCAGCCAAGGTCGGGACACCCCTAACTATGGCTACACCTTC. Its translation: CASSQGRDTPNYGYTF.

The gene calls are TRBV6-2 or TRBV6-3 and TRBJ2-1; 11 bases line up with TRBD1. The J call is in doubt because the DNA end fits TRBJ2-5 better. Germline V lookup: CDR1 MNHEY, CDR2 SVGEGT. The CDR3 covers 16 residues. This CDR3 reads CASGPPGTGGQETQYF. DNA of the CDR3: TGTGCCAGCGGCCCCCCCGGGACAGGGGGACAAGAGACCCAGTACTTC.

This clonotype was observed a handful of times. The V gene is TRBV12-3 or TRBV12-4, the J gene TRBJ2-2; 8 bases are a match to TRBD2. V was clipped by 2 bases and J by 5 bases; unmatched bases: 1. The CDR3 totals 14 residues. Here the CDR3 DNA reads TGTGCCAGCAGTTTAACGGGAGGGACCGGGGAGCTGTTTTTT. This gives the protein CASSLTGGTGELFF.

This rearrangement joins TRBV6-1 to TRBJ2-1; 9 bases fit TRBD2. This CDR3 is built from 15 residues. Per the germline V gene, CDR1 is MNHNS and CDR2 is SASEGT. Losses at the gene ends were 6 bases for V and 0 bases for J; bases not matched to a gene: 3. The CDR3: CASSKTSGSYNEQFF. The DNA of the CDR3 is TGTGCCAGCAGCAAGACTAGCGGCTCCTACAATGAGCAGTTCTTC.

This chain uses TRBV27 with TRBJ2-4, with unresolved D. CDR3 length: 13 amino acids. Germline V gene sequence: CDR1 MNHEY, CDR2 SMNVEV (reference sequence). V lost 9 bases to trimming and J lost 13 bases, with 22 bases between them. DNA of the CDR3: TGTGCCAGGGGTTTGTCACGCCCAAATACGCAGTACTTC. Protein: CARGLSRPNTQYF.

DNA of the CDR3: TGTGCCAGCAGTGAGTGGGGCGAGCAGTACTTC. It specifies CASSEWGEQYF. The chain combines TRBV6-1 with TRBJ2-5; D is unresolved. The J call is in doubt because the DNA end fits TRBJ2-7 better. The CDR3 is made up of 11 amino acids. CDR1 MNHNS and CDR2 SASEGT come from the germline V gene.

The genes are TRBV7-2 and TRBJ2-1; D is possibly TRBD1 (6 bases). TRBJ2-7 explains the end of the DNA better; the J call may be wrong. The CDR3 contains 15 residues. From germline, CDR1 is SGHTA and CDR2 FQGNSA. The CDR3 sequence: CASSLGVRGSYEQYF. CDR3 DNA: TGTGCCAGCAGCTTAGGCGTCAGGGGCTCCTACGAGCAGTACTTC.

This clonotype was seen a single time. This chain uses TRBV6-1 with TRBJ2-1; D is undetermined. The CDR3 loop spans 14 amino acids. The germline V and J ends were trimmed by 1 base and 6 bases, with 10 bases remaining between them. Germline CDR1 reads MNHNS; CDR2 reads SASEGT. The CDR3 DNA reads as TGTGCCAGCAGTGAAGGATGGGCCCTCAATGAGCAGTTCTTC. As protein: CASSEGWALNEQFF.

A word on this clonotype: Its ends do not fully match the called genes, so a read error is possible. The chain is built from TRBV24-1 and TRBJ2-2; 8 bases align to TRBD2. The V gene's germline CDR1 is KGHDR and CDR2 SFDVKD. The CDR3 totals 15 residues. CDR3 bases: TGTGCCACTGAACCCGGGCGGGGGGTAACCGGTGAGCAGTTCTTT. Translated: CATEPGRGVTGEQFF.

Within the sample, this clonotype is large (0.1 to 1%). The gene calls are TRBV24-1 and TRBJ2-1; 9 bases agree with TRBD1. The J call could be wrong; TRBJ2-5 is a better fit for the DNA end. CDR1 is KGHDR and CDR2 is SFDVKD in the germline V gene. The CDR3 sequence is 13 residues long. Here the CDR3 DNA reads TGTGCCACCACCCGGACAGGGGAGGAGACCCAGTACTTC. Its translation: CATTRTGEETQYF.

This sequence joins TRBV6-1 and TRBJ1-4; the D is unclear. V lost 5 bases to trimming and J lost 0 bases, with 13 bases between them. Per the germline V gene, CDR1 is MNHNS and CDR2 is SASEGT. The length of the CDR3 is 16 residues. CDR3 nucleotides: TGTGCCAGCAGTATGACCCACGCCTCAACTAATGAAAAACTGTTTTTT. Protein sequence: CASSMTHASTNEKLFF.

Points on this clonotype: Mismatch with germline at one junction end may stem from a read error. Here the CDR3 DNA reads TGCGGCAGCGGACCGGGGCTGGGAGCCAAAAACATTCAGTACTTC. It specifies CGSGPGLGAKNIQYF. This chain joins TRBV10-1 and TRBJ2-4; perhaps D is TRBD1 or TRBD2 (5 bases each). This CDR3 has 15 amino acids. The V gene's germline CDR1 is WNHNN and CDR2 SYGVQD (reference sequence).

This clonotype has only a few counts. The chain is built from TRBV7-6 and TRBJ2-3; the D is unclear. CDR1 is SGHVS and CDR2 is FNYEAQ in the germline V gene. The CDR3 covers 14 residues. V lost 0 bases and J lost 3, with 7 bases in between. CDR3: CASSLAMETDTQYF. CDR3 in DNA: TGTGCCAGCAGCTTAGCGATGGAAACAGATACGCAGTATTTT.

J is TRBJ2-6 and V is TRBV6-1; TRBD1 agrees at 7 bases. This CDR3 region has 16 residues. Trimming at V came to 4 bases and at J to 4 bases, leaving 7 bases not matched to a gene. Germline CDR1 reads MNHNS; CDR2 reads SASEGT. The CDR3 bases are TGTGCCAGCAGTGGCCGGACAGGAAAAGGGGCCAACGTCCTGACTTTC. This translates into CASSGRTGKGANVLTF.

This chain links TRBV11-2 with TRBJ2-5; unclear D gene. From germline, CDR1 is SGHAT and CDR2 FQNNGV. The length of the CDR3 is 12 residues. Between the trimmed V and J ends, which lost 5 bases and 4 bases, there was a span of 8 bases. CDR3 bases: TGTGCCAGCAGCCATGCTGGAGAGACCCAGTACTTC. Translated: CASSHAGETQYF.